A single sample is the source of the 3 T cell receptor beta chains below, sequenced in a study of molecular identifiers for immune sequencing clone quantification. TCRdb fed the PCR reads into MiXCR, producing one record per CDR3 protein. The sample yields 85,000 to 90,000 distinct CDR3 sequences, about 23% seen once. Material for sequencing was naive CD8+ T cells from blood, with Jurkat cell RNA spiked in. The subset was: FACS-sorted CD8+CD4-CCR7+CD45RA+ naive T cells. These receptors came from a human donor in good health. Some libraries in this study had Jurkat cell RNA spiked in.

The rearrangement uses TRBV4-1 and TRBJ1-1; D uncertain. The germline V gene has CDR1 MGHRA and CDR2 YSYEKL. Trimming removed 8 bases at V and 4 bases at J, with 17 bases between. This CDR3 region has 14 residues. For the CDR3, the DNA is TGCGCCAGCCGCCGCCAAGAAGCGCGCACTGAAGCTTTCTTT. This gives the protein CASRRQEARTEAFF.

This clonotype was recorded a few times. The chain employs TRBV4-1 and TRBJ2-7, with D perhaps matching TRBD1 or TRBD2 (5 bases each). Germline values: CDR1 MGHRA, CDR2 YSYEKL. The CDR3 spans 15 residues. V was shortened by 3 bases and J by 1 base, with 13 bases between the two germline ends. CDR3 DNA sequence: TGCGCCAGCAGCCAGACAGCGGACGGTTCCTACGAGCAGTACTTC. Translating it yields CASSQTADGSYEQYF.

This chain links TRBV7-9 with TRBJ2-7; maybe TRBD1 (6 bases). V dropped 5 bases and J dropped 4 bases, with 15 bases sitting between them. The germline gives CDR1 SEHNR, CDR2 FQNEAQ (reference sequence). The length of the CDR3 is 14 residues. In DNA form, the CDR3 reads TGTGCCAGCAGCACAGGGACAAAAATTTACGAGCAGTACTTC. It codes for CASSTGTKIYEQYF.